Each of the 21 T cell receptor beta chains below was sequenced from the same sample in a study of cytomegalovirus exposure and HLA in healthy donors. 60 Vbeta and 13 Jbeta primers were used in PCR. The protocol was immunoSEQ multiplex PCR, while the TCRdb copy is restricted to in-frame clones and leaves out a portion. The repertoire holds roughly 81,000 clones, with roughly 85% as singletons. Specimen: PBMCs. All receptors derive from a young man in good health and CMV-seronegative.

This clone was recorded a few times. The V and J genes are TRBV18 and TRBJ1-4; 9 bases align to TRBD1. The trim removed 5 bases at V and 7 bases at J, leaving 5 bases unmatched. Germline V CDR1 and CDR2: KGHSH, LQKENI. The CDR3 sequence is 14 residues long. The CDR3 protein is CASSSSGQGEKLFF. DNA for the CDR3: TGTGCCAGCTCATCCTCGGGACAGGGTGAAAAACTGTTTTTT.

The chain is built from TRBV2 and TRBJ2-6; weak D call: TRBD2 (5 bases). CDR3 size: 14 residues. The V and J ends lost 7 bases and 2 bases respectively, with 9 bases between them. CDR1 is SNHLY, CDR2 FYNNEI, per germline. In DNA, the CDR3 is TGTGCCAGCACGAGCGGCCCTGGGGCCAACGTCCTGACTTTC. Translation: CASTSGPGANVLTF.

This chain joins TRBV7-6 and TRBJ2-7; weak D call: TRBD2 (7 bases). Trimming removed 7 bases from V and 5 bases from J, with 18 bases in between. Germline V lookup: CDR1 SGHVS, CDR2 FNYEAQ. The CDR3 runs to 14 residues. The CDR3 nucleotides read TGTGCCAGCACCCTAGGGGGAGGGCGTAACGAGCAGTACTTC. It specifies CASTLGGGRNEQYF.

This chain links TRBV11-2 with TRBJ1-1, with D maybe TRBD1 (6 bases). The CDR3 totals 15 residues. V dropped 0 bases and J dropped 6 bases, with 14 bases sitting between them. Looked up from germline, CDR1 is SGHAT and CDR2 is FQNNGV. CDR3 sequence reads: CASSLDLRGAAEAFF. In nucleotides, the CDR3 is TGTGCCAGCAGCTTAGATTTGCGGGGGGCCGCTGAAGCTTTCTTT. The full variable domain, in which reference TRBV11-2 and TRBJ1-1 provide the parts outside the CDR3, is EAGVAQSPRYKIIEKRQSVAFWCNPISGHATLYWYQQILGQGPKLLIQFQNNGVVDDSQLPKDRFSAERLKGVDSTLKIQPAKLEDSAVYLCASSLDLRGAAEAFFGQGTRLTVV.

J is TRBJ1-2 and V is TRBV6-1, with 8 bases identical to TRBD1. Trimming at V came to 5 bases and at J to 5 bases, leaving 7 bases not matched to a gene. Germline V gives CDR1 MNHNS, CDR2 SASEGT. The CDR3 loop spans 14 amino acids. This CDR3 is CASSFGQGTYGYTF. The CDR3 nucleotides are TGTGCCAGCAGTTTCGGACAGGGAACTTATGGCTACACCTTC.

V and J are TRBV6-6 and TRBJ1-1; tentative D call: TRBD1 (5 bases). V dropped 8 bases and J dropped 11 bases, with 24 bases sitting between them. Germline V lookup: CDR1 MNHNY, CDR2 SVGAGI (reference sequence). This CDR3 comprises 14 residues. The CDR3 DNA follows: TGTGCCAGCGTTCAAATTGGGGACCGTCGGGAGGCTTTCTTT. The encoded protein is CASVQIGDRREAFF.

The J gene is TRBJ2-3, the V gene TRBV6-4; no definite D call. Germline V gene data show CDR1 as MRHNA and CDR2 as SNTAGT. V lost 2 bases and J lost 4, with 16 bases in between. The CDR3 runs 16 residues. The CDR3 region has the DNA TGTGCCAGCAGTGACGGCAACTCCCCAGGTTCAGATACGCAGTATTTT. Protein sequence: CASSDGNSPGSDTQYF.

This clone was picked up a small number of times. In DNA form, the CDR3 reads TGCGCCAGCAGCTTGGGAGGTGGTGAAAAACTGTTTTTT. Its protein is CASSLGGGEKLFF. The J gene is TRBJ1-4, the V gene TRBV5-1; D unresolved. The germline V and J ends were trimmed by 0 bases and 7 bases, with 7 bases remaining between them. This CDR3 is built from 13 residues. The germline gives CDR1 SGHRS, CDR2 YFSETQ.

The rearrangement uses TRBV7-8 and TRBJ2-5, with TRBD1 matching over 8 bases. The J call could be wrong; TRBJ2-7 is a better fit for the DNA end. CDR1 and CDR2 (germline): SGHVS, FQNEAQ. The CDR3 consists of 15 residues. CDR3 nucleotides: TGTGCCAGCAACCTCGCCGGGACAGGTCTCTACGAGCAGTACTTC. Its translation: CASNLAGTGLYEQYF.

CDR3 DNA: TGCGCCAGCAGCAAAGGACAGGGTGGCGGAGAGACCCAGTACTTC. Translating it yields CASSKGQGGGETQYF. The chain couples TRBV5-1 to TRBJ2-5, with 8 positions matching TRBD1. The CDR3 is 15 amino acids. The V and J ends lost 4 bases and 4 bases, in that order; junction bases with no gene match: 9. Looked up from germline, CDR1 is SGHRS and CDR2 is YFSETQ.

The J gene is TRBJ2-3, the V gene TRBV9, with 14 bases that match TRBD2. The CDR3 covers 20 residues. Germline assignment: CDR1 SGDLS and CDR2 YYNGEE. J gave up 3 bases and V 2 bases, and 14 bases lay outside the gene matches. CDR3 sequence: CASSVAPRLAGGLLTDTQYF. CDR3 sequence (DNA): TGTGCCAGCAGCGTCGCACCCAGACTAGCGGGGGGGCTGCTTACAGATACGCAGTATTTT.

The gene calls are TRBV27 and TRBJ2-1, with 12 bases fitting TRBD2. Germline trimming cut 2 bases from V and 0 bases from J; bases unmatched to any gene: 5. The CDR3 has 18 amino acids. Per germline, CDR1 MNHEY and CDR2 SMNVEV (reference sequence). The CDR3 loop reads CASSLRTSGTDSYNEQFF. CDR3 sequence (DNA): TGTGCCAGCAGTTTAAGGACTAGCGGGACCGACTCCTACAATGAGCAGTTCTTC.

This clone was seen more than once but under ten times. In nucleotides, the CDR3 is TGTGCCAGCAGTTCCCCCCGGGAGCAGTTCTTC. It is translated as CASSSPREQFF. The V call is TRBV28, the J call TRBJ2-1; D call uncertain. The germline V gene encodes CDR1 MDHEN and CDR2 SYDVKM. The V end was cut by 4 bases, the J end by 10 bases, with 8 bases between. The CDR3 runs to 11 residues.

With regard to this clone: At one of its ends the junction is not consistent with the germline gene, which may arise from a read error. The rearrangement uses TRBV7-9 and TRBJ2-5; possible D gene TRBD1, 6 bases. Germline values: CDR1 SEHNR, CDR2 FQNEAQ (reference sequence). CDR3 size: 14 residues. CDR3 DNA: TGTTCCAGCAGCTTAGTGGGGACACAAGAGACCCAGTACTTC. This codes for CSSSLVGTQETQYF.

The chain carries TRBV6-6 and TRBJ1-5, with D hard to call. CDR3 size: 16 residues. CDR1 and CDR2 (germline): MNHNY, SVGAGI (reference sequence). The V end was cut by 0 bases, the J end by 2 bases, with 11 bases between. The DNA of the CDR3 is TGTGCCAGCAGTTACTCGATCCAGTCTGGCAATCAGCCCCAGCATTTT. This codes for CASSYSIQSGNQPQHF.

The chain carries TRBV18 and TRBJ1-4; 12 bases fit TRBD1. J was trimmed by 4 bases and V by 3 bases; bases with no gene match: 3. Germline V gene lookup returns CDR1 KGHSH and CDR2 LQKENI. The CDR3 is 16 amino acids. CDR3 DNA: TGTGCCAGCTCACCTTGGGACAGGGGGCATAATGAAAAACTGTTTTTT. This translates into CASSPWDRGHNEKLFF.

The chain has TRBV6-5 and TRBJ1-4, with unresolved D. Trimming took 2 bases from V and 12 from J, leaving 16 bases between them. This CDR3 is built from 14 residues. Germline CDR1 MNHEY, CDR2 SVGAGI. This CDR3 is CASSYGETRGELFF. The CDR3 DNA reads as TGTGCCAGCAGTTACGGGGAGACCCGGGGAGAACTGTTTTTT.

The chain is built from TRBV5-1 and TRBJ2-3; the D is unclear. Trimming left V 2 bases short and J 3 bases short, with 13 bases between. This CDR3 has 15 amino acids. Germline-derived CDR1 and CDR2 are SGHRS and YFSETQ. The CDR3 sequence: CASSFDKTKTDTQYF. CDR3 bases: TGCGCCAGCAGCTTCGATAAAACAAAGACAGATACGCAGTATTTT.

This clone occurred a few times. This chain connects TRBV5-5 to TRBJ1-3; 8 nucleotides line up with TRBD1. In germline, CDR1 is SGHKS, CDR2 YYEKEE (reference sequence). This CDR3 is built from 19 residues. With V trimmed by 3 bases and J by 2 bases, 16 bases remained unmatched. In DNA, the CDR3 is TGTGCCAGCAGCTCCCCTAGCGGACAGGGATTGGGGCCTGGAAACACCATATATTTT. Translating it yields CASSSPSGQGLGPGNTIYF.

The chain employs TRBV5-1 and TRBJ1-1; D possibly corresponds to TRBD1 (6 bases). Trimming shortened V by 0 bases and J by 10 bases, and 16 bases separated the two germline ends. The CDR3 consists of 14 residues. Germline V gene data show CDR1 as SGHRS and CDR2 as YFSETQ. CDR3 in amino acids: CASSLDSLRQVAFF. DNA of the CDR3: TGCGCCAGCAGCTTGGACTCCCTAAGACAGGTAGCTTTCTTT.

The rearrangement links TRBV27 to TRBJ2-2; TRBD1 might be the D (5 bases). The CDR3 is 15 residues long. Trimming shortened V by 3 bases and J by 4 bases, and 12 bases separated the two germline ends. Germline V gene lookup returns CDR1 MNHEY and CDR2 SMNVEV (reference sequence). The CDR3 protein is CASSFSQGFTGELFF. DNA for the CDR3: TGTGCCAGCAGTTTTTCGCAGGGATTCACCGGGGAGCTGTTTTTT.